This T cell receptor beta chain derives from a study of blood T cell repertoires in COVID-19. Measured with immunoSEQ multiplex PCR; TCRdb has only the in-frame clones, and not every one. This sample has about 160,000 clones, with approximately 81% found just once. CDR1 SGHNT and CDR2 YYREEE come from the germline V gene (reference sequence). J was trimmed by 2 bases and V by 4 bases; bases with no gene match: 8. The CDR3 has 15 amino acids. The recovered donors of Cohort 3 showed two negative PCRs, clearance, or symptom resolution. This chain links TRBV5-4 with TRBJ1-1; the match to TRBD1 covers 7 bases. Sample: PBMCs or T cells enriched from blood (not recorded which). The clonotype was recovered from a woman aged 45-65 years who had recovered from COVID-19. This chain's CDR3 is CASSPAGQPNTEAFF. In DNA form, the CDR3 reads TGTGCCAGCAGCCCTGCGGGACAGCCAAACACTGAAGCTTTCTTT.